These 17 T cell receptor beta chains were sequenced from one sample in a study of beta chain features in type 1 diabetes (dated by TCRdb to 2016 to 2019). The research as a whole found: A moderate but significant shortening of TCRB CDR3 length was observed in type 1 diabetes patients in all four CD4+ subsets.

The library was built by means of the immunoSEQ multiplex PCR assay. All of the isolated RNA was reverse transcribed with the High Capacity cDNA Reverse Transcription Kit, so expressed TCRB transcripts were sequenced. TCRdb provides this immuneACCESS table in a form limited to in-frame rearrangements. Some clones are lacking; in checked studies, under half of them reflect an unresolved V gene, and why the rest are absent is not known. The sample profile shows almost 350,000 clones; 9.3% of them were found once. About 1% of the sample goes to the ten largest clones. Antigens for these TCRs are unknown. The material sequenced was central memory CD4+ T cells from blood. The receptors were gathered from a man in his thirties or forties with type 1 diabetes.

This clone occurred a few times. This rearrangement joins TRBV19 to TRBJ2-7; D is ambiguous. CDR3 length equals 13 residues. Looked up from germline, CDR1 is LNHDA and CDR2 is SQIVND (reference sequence). The ends were cut back, 6 bases at V and 0 bases at J, with 9 bases in the middle. The CDR3 loop is CASRESLSYEQYF. CDR3 nucleotides: TGTGCCAGTAGGGAATCCCTCTCCTACGAGCAGTACTTC.

This clone was counted a few times. The genes are TRBV5-4 and TRBJ2-5; 13 bases are a match to TRBD2. This CDR3 region has 17 residues. Germline V gene lookup returns CDR1 SGHNT and CDR2 YYREEE (reference sequence). V was clipped by 4 bases and J by 1 base; unmatched bases: 7. The DNA of the CDR3 is TGTGCCAGCAGCCCGGGGGGACTAGCGGGGTCCCAAGAGACCCAGTACTTC. The encoded protein is CASSPGGLAGSQETQYF.

The sample holds a few counts of this clone. The chain couples TRBV29-1 to TRBJ1-1; D is unresolved. Germline V gene sequence: CDR1 SQVTM, CDR2 ANQGSEA. This CDR3 is 10 amino acids long. The germline V and J ends were trimmed by 8 bases and 6 bases, with 10 bases remaining between them. The CDR3 loop is CSTYEAEAFF. CDR3 coding DNA: TGCAGCACATATGAGGCTGAAGCTTTCTTT.

This clone was observed a handful of times. The same CDR3 arises from other DNA sequences in this sample as well. The rearrangement links TRBV18 to TRBJ1-1, with TRBD1 as a possible D gene (5 bases). The CDR3 is 13 amino acids. Trimming shortened V by 3 bases and J by 3 bases, and 8 bases separated the two germline ends. Germline V gene sequence: CDR1 KGHSH, CDR2 LQKENI. The CDR3 nucleotides read TGTGCCAGCTCACCCGGCAGGGACACTGAAGCTTTCTTT. Its protein product is CASSPGRDTEAFF.

This clone was recorded a few times. CDR3 DNA sequence: TGTGCCAGCAGTTCTAGGGGGGCCCCTGGGTCAGATACGCAGTATTTT. Amino acid sequence: CASSSRGAPGSDTQYF. The chain has TRBV25-1 and TRBJ2-3; D may correspond to TRBD1 or TRBD2 (6 bases each). In germline, CDR1 is MGHDK, CDR2 SYGVNS. Trimming removed 5 bases from V and 4 bases from J, with 19 bases in between. The CDR3 consists of 16 residues.

This clone was seen a few times. V gene TRBV29-1 combines with J gene TRBJ1-1; no clear D. The germline V gene has CDR1 SQVTM and CDR2 ANQGSEA. The CDR3 loop spans 14 amino acids. Between the trimmed V and J ends, which lost 3 bases and 1 base, there was a span of 12 bases. CDR3 bases: TGCAGCGTTGATAAAGGGATTGGGAACACTGAAGCTTTCTTT. Protein sequence: CSVDKGIGNTEAFF.

This clone was seen more than once but under ten times. The chain has TRBV29-1 and TRBJ1-1, with a tentative D call TRBD1 (5 bases). The CDR3 spans 12 residues. Germline CDR1 reads SQVTM; CDR2 reads ANQGSEA. The ends were cut back, 4 bases at V and 4 bases at J, with 10 bases in the middle. CDR3 sequence: CSVGERGTEAFF. The CDR3 nucleotides read TGCAGCGTTGGGGAGAGGGGCACTGAAGCTTTCTTT.

The sample holds a few counts of this clone. The chain carries TRBV28 and TRBJ1-4, with 8 positions matching TRBD1. J gave up 5 bases and V 2 bases, and 4 bases lay outside the gene matches. CDR1 and CDR2 (germline): MDHEN, SYDVKM. This CDR3 is built from 15 residues. The chain's CDR3 is CASSLAGQGNEKLFF. In DNA form, the CDR3 reads TGTGCCAGCAGTTTAGCCGGACAGGGAAATGAAAAACTGTTTTTT.

J is TRBJ2-7 and V is TRBV19, with 8 bases fitting TRBD1. The germline V gene encodes CDR1 LNHDA and CDR2 SQIVND (reference sequence). This CDR3 spans 15 amino acids. Trimming cost V 6 bases and J 3 bases; bases outside gene matches: 10. CDR3: CASSRRTGTNYEQYF. CDR3 coding DNA: TGTGCCAGTAGCCGGAGGACAGGGACCAACTACGAGCAGTACTTC.

The chain carries TRBV14 and TRBJ2-5; 7 nucleotides agree with TRBD1. The junction had 4 bases not matched to a gene; V was cut back by 4 bases and J by 5 bases. The germline V gene encodes CDR1 SGHDN and CDR2 FVKESK. CDR3 length: 13 amino acids. The CDR3: CASSRNRGETQYF. The CDR3, as DNA: TGTGCCAGCAGCCGAAACAGGGGCGAGACCCAGTACTTC.

The V call is TRBV28, the J call TRBJ1-2; 7 bases are shared with TRBD1. The CDR3 runs 14 residues. Germline trimming cut 3 bases from V and 4 bases from J; bases unmatched to any gene: 5. Germline V gene sequence: CDR1 MDHEN, CDR2 SYDVKM. CDR3 bases: TGTGCCAGCAGTTTTACAGGGGAGCCCTATGGCTACACCTTC. It codes for CASSFTGEPYGYTF.

This clone was seen a few times. The V gene is TRBV7-2, the J gene TRBJ2-5; no definite D call. The CDR3 totals 12 residues. V shed 3 bases and J shed 11 bases, with 13 bases lying between them. Germline CDR1 reads SGHTA; CDR2 reads FQGNSA. The CDR3 DNA follows: TGTGCCAGCAGCTTCTATATGGGCGATCAGTACTTC. Protein: CASSFYMGDQYF. The whole variable domain, remainder taken from reference TRBV7-2 and TRBJ2-5, is GAGVSQSPSNKVTEKGKDVELRCDPISGHTALYWYRQSLGQGLEFLIYFQGNSAPDKSGLPSDRFSAERTGGSVSTLTIQRTQQEDSAVYLCASSFYMGDQYFGPGTRLLVL.

The chain carries TRBV28 and TRBJ2-7, with D tentatively TRBD1 or TRBD2 (5 bases each). V gave up 3 bases and J gave up 7 bases, with 10 bases separating them. The CDR3 contains 12 residues. Germline V CDR1 and CDR2: MDHEN, SYDVKM. The chain's CDR3 is CASSFGTREQYF. Written as DNA, the CDR3 is TGTGCCAGCAGTTTTGGGACGAGGGAGCAGTACTTC.

This clone was recorded at least ten times. The V call is TRBV5-1, the J call TRBJ1-6, with TRBD1 matching over 7 bases. V lost 4 bases to trimming and J lost 10 bases; unmatched junction nucleotides: 8. In germline, CDR1 is SGHRS, CDR2 YFSETQ. The CDR3 has 14 residues. As DNA, the CDR3 is TGCGCCAGCAGCCAGGTTACAGGGGAGTCACCCCTCCACTTT. It translates to CASSQVTGESPLHF.

This clone was counted only a few times. The V call is TRBV29-1, the J call TRBJ2-7; a weak D match, TRBD1 (5 bases). CDR3 length: 14 amino acids. The germline V gene has CDR1 SQVTM and CDR2 ANQGSEA. V gave up 3 bases and J gave up 2 bases, with 14 bases separating them. In DNA form, the CDR3 reads TGCAGCGTTGACAGGGCAGGAGCCCCCTACGAGCAGTACTTC. As protein: CSVDRAGAPYEQYF.

This sequence joins TRBV19 and TRBJ2-1; 11 positions match TRBD1. The CDR3 runs to 14 residues. In germline, CDR1 is LNHDA, CDR2 SQIVND (reference sequence). The J segment lost 8 bases and the V segment lost 6 bases, leaving 6 bases of the junction unmatched. CDR3 sequence (DNA): TGTGCCAGTAGCGGGACAGGGGGTAATCATGAGCAGTTCTTC. Translation gives CASSGTGGNHEQFF.

In its sample, this clone was seen a few times. Different DNA sequences within this sample yield the same CDR3. CDR3 in amino acids: CAWARGNYGYTF. CDR3 bases: TGTGCCTGGGCTAGGGGGAACTATGGCTACACCTTC. The chain has TRBV30 and TRBJ1-2, with a weak D call TRBD1 (6 bases). The germline V gene has CDR1 GTSNPN and CDR2 SVGIG (reference sequence). The CDR3 spans 12 residues. The germline V and J ends were trimmed by 5 bases and 2 bases, with 9 bases remaining between them.